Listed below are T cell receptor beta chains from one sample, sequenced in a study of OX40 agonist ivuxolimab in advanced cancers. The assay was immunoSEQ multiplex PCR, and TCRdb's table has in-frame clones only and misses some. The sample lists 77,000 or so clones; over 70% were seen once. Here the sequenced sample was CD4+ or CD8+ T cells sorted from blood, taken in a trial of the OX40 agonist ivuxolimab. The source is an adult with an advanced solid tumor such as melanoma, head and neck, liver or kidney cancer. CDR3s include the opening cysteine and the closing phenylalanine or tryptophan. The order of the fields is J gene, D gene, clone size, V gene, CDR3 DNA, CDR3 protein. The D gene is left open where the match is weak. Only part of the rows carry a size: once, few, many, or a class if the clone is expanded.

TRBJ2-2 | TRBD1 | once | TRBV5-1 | TGCGCCAGCAGCTTGGGGACAGGGGACACCGGGGAGCTGTTTTTT | CASSLGTGDTGELFF
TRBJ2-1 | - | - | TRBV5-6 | TGTGCCAGCAGCCCCCTACAAGAGGGTGAGCAGTTCTTC | CASSPLQEGEQFF
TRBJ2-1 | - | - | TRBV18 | TGTGCCAGCTCATGGGTGGGACCAACGAATTACAATGAGCAGTTCTTC | CASSWVGPTNYNEQFF
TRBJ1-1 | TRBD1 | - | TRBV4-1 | TGCGCCAGCAGCCAAGGTGAGGGACAGTTGAACACTGAAGCTTTCTTT | CASSQGEGQLNTEAFF
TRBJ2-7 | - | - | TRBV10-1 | TGCGCCAGCAGTGGAACTCTGGGGTTCGAGCAGTACTTC | CASSGTLGFEQYF
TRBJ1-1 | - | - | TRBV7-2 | TGTGCCAGCAGCTCTAGAATGAACACTGAAGCTTTCTTT | CASSSRMNTEAFF
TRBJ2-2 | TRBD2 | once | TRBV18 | TGTGCCAGCTCAGCTTCGACTAGCGGGGGGTCGACCGGGGAGCTGTTTTTT | CASSASTSGGSTGELFF
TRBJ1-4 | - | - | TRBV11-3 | TGTGCCAGCAGCCCCCAGGATGAAAAACTGTTTTTT | CASSPQDEKLFF
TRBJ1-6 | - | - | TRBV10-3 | TGTGCCATCAGTGATCAACAGGTCGTTAATTCACCCCTCCACTTT | CAISDQQVVNSPLHF
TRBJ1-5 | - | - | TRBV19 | TGTGCCAGTAGTAAGTCCGGCCGGGGCAGTCAGCCCCAGCATTTT | CASSKSGRGSQPQHF
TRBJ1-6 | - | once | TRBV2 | TGTGCCACCACGGACTCCTATAATTCACCCCTCCACTTT | CATTDSYNSPLHF
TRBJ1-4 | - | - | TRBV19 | TGTGCCAGCCGGGCAGGGAGGAATTCGGGTGAAAAACTGTTTTTT | CASRAGRNSGEKLFF
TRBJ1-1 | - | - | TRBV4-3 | TGCGCCAGCATGGTTTCCGTACAGAATGAAGCTTTCTTT | CASMVSVQNEAFF
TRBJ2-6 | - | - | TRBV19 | TGTGCCAGTAGTATACAAGGACGAGGGGTTTACTCTGGGGCCAACGTCCTGACTTTC | CASSIQGRGVYSGANVLTF
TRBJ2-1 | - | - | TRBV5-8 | TGTGCCAGCACCCTGGGACAAGCCTCCTACAATGAGCAGTTCTTC | CASTLGQASYNEQFF
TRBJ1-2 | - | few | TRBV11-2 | TGTGCCAGCAGCCCCAACTATGGCTACACCTTC | CASSPNYGYTF
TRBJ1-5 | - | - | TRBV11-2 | TGTGCCAGCAGCTTAGATGGGGCTACTAATCAGCCCCAGCATTTT | CASSLDGATNQPQHF
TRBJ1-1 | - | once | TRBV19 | TGTGCCAGTAGTGCCCTCCCCGGGACAATGAACACTGAAGCTTTCTTT | CASSALPGTMNTEAFF
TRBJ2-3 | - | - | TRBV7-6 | TGTGCCAGCAGCTTAGCTCCCGGGACGGGCACAGATACGCAGTATTTT | CASSLAPGTGTDTQYF
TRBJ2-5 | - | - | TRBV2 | TGTGCCAGCAGTGAAGAGATCCAAGAGACCCAGTACTTC | CASSEEIQETQYF
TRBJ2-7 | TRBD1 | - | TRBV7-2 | TGTGCCAGCAGCCCGGACAGGGATGTCTACGAGCAGTACTTC | CASSPDRDVYEQYF
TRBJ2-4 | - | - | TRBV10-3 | TGTGCCATCAGACAGGGAGACGGCATTCAGTACTTC | CAIRQGDGIQYF
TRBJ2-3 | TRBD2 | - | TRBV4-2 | TGTGCCAGCAGCCAAGAAGCGGGAGGGTCAGATACGCAGTATTTT | CASSQEAGGSDTQYF
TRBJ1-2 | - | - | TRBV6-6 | TGTGCCAGCAGTTACTCGTTGGGAACGGAAGGCTACACCTTC | CASSYSLGTEGYTF
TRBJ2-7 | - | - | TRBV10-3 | TGTGCCATCAGTGAGTCAGGGCCTTACTACGAGCAGTACTTC | CAISESGPYYEQYF
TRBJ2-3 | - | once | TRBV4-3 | TGCGCCAGCAGCCAAGATGGCCCCGGGGTGGATACGCAGTATTTT | CASSQDGPGVDTQYF
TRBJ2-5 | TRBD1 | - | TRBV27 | TGTGCCAGCAGTTTCGAACCGGGACAGGGTCTCAAGCAGTACTTC | CASSFEPGQGLKQYF
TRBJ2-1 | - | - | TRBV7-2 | TGTGCCAGCAGCTACCTATCCCGAGGGGGAGCCGCTTTCTTC | CASSYLSRGGAAFF
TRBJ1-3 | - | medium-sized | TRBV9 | TGTGCCAGCAGCGTAGGCAGGGGCTCTGGAAACACCATATATTTT | CASSVGRGSGNTIYF
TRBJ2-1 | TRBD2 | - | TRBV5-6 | TGTGCCAGCAGCTTGGGCCTTGACTTAGCGGGAGTATCCAATGAGCAGTTCTTC | CASSLGLDLAGVSNEQFF
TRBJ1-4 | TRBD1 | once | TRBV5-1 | TGCGCCAGCAGCTTGGGTGACAGGGTTGAAAAACTGTTTTTT | CASSLGDRVEKLFF
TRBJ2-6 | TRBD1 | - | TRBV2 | TGTGCCAGCAGCTTGGACAGGGGATCTGGGGCCAACGTCCTGACTTTC | CASSLDRGSGANVLTF
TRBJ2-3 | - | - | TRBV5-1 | TGCGCCAGCAGCCCACAGGGAGGGATCGATACGCAGTATTTT | CASSPQGGIDTQYF
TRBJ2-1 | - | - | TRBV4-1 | TGCGCCAGCAGCCAGCCCCCGGATGGTGAGCAGTTCTTC | CASSQPPDGEQFF
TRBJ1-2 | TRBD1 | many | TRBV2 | TGTGCCAGCAGTGAAGGGACAGGGAGGGACTATGGCTACACCTTC | CASSEGTGRDYGYTF
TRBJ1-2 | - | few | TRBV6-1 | TGTGCCAGCAGCCCTTCCGCAGACGGCTATGGCTACACCTTC | CASSPSADGYGYTF
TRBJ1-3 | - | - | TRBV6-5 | TGTGCCAGCAGTTACCGGGGTGTTATAGGAAACACCATATATTTT | CASSYRGVIGNTIYF
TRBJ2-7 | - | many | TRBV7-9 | TGTGCCAGCAGCTTAGCACAGAGTGTTTTCTACGAGCAGTACTTC | CASSLAQSVFYEQYF
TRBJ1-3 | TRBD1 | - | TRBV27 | TGTGCCAGCAGTCCACGAAGACAGGGCTCTGGAAACACCATATATTTT | CASSPRRQGSGNTIYF
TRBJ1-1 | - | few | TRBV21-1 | TGTGCCAGCAGTTGTGCCAGGGCGAACACTGAAGCTTTCTTT | CASSCARANTEAFF
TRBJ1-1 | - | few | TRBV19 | TGTGCCAGTAGTACAACAGGGTTTGACACTGAAGCTTTCTTT | CASSTTGFDTEAFF
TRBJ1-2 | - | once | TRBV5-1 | TGCGCCAGCAGCTTGAACGGGAACTATGGCTACACCTTC | CASSLNGNYGYTF
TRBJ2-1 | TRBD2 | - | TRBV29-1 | TGCAGCGTTGAAACGGGACTAGTCTACAATGAGCAGTTCTTC | CSVETGLVYNEQFF
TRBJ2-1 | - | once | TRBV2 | TGTGCCAGCAGTGAAGGGCCAGACAGGGAGCAGTTCTTC | CASSEGPDREQFF
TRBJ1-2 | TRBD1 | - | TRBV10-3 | TGTGCCATCAGTGAGAGGACAGGGAGGTCGGATGGCTACACCTTC | CAISERTGRSDGYTF
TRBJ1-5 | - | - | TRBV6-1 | TGTGCCAGCAGAACACAGGTAAATAGCAATCAGCCCCAGCATTTT | CASRTQVNSNQPQHF